The 30 T cell receptor beta chains given below trace back to one sample, sequenced in a study of T-cell reconstitution after alpha-beta-depleted transplantation in children. Unique molecular identifiers were used to barcode this TCRbeta library. TCRdb re-analysed the PCR reads in MiXCR, keeping a single row per CDR3 protein. Of hundreds of thousands of distinct CDR3 sequences listed, about 12% are singletons. The material sequenced was PBMCs, taken before TCRalphabeta/CD19-depleted stem cell transplant. Every receptor here comes from a girl between 2 and 10 years old with congenital amegakaryocytic thrombocytopenia, due to receive a stem cell transplant.

In this sample, this clonotype turned up many times. CDR3 sequence: CSGTDLETQYF. CDR3 DNA sequence: TGCAGCGGGACCGATCTAGAGACCCAGTACTTC. This chain joins TRBV29-1 and TRBJ2-5; D ambiguous. The CDR3 extends over 11 amino acids. The V and J ends lost 7 bases and 4 bases respectively, with 10 bases between them. Germline CDR1 reads SQVTM; CDR2 reads ANQGSEA.

This clonotype was seen ten or more times. The genes are TRBV9 and TRBJ2-3; the D gene is possibly TRBD1 (5 bases). CDR1 and CDR2 from the germline V gene are SGDLS and YYNGEE. This CDR3 region has 16 residues. The V end was cut by 0 bases, the J end by 4 bases, with 15 bases between. This CDR3 is CASSVGTGRDADTQYF. In DNA form, the CDR3 reads TGTGCCAGCAGCGTAGGTACAGGCCGAGACGCAGATACGCAGTATTTT.

This clonotype was found many times. The rearrangement joins TRBV6-1 to TRBJ2-7; 9 bases fit TRBD1. J lost 4 bases, V lost 6 bases, and 4 bases had no gene match. Germline V gene sequence: CDR1 MNHNS, CDR2 SASEGT. This CDR3 is built from 13 residues. CDR3 coding DNA: TGTGCCAGCAGCAGGGACAGGGTGTACGAGCAGTACTTC. This translates into CASSRDRVYEQYF.

There are many counts of this clonotype. The genes are TRBV9 and TRBJ2-3, with D possibly TRBD1 on 6 matching bases. The CDR3 spans 16 residues. The V and J ends lost 3 bases and 4 bases respectively, with 18 bases between them. CDR1 and CDR2 from the germline V gene are SGDLS and YYNGEE. DNA of the CDR3: TGTGCCAGCAGCGCCCAACTTAGGGGGAACCCAGATACGCAGTATTTT. As protein: CASSAQLRGNPDTQYF.

The chain couples TRBV29-1 to TRBJ2-3; 8 bases fit TRBD2. Germline V lookup: CDR1 SQVTM, CDR2 ANQGSEA. With 3 bases clipped from V and 4 bases from J, the junction kept 6 bases outside the gene matches. CDR3 length equals 14 residues. The CDR3 here is CSVDGAREADTQYF. The CDR3 DNA sequence: TGCAGCGTTGATGGGGCGCGGGAGGCAGATACGCAGTATTTT.

This clonotype was detected many times. The chain uses TRBV5-1 and TRBJ2-1; possibly TRBD2 for D (6 bases). In germline, CDR1 is SGHRS, CDR2 YFSETQ. V was clipped by 2 bases and J by 3 bases, with 9 bases between them. The CDR3 consists of 14 residues. CDR3 protein: CASSFGSGYNEQFF. DNA for the CDR3: TGCGCCAGCAGCTTCGGTAGCGGCTACAATGAGCAGTTCTTC.

As for this clonotype: Being one base from a much bigger clone, this may be a read error. The chain couples TRBV29-1 to TRBJ2-3; D is ambiguous. CDR1 and CDR2 from the germline V gene are SQVTM and ANQGSEA. The CDR3 covers 13 residues. The CDR3 DNA follows: TGCAGCCTTGAAGAGCTACGCACAGATACGCAGTATTTT. Protein: CSLEELRTDTQYF.

This clonotype was seen a few times. The chain recombines TRBV20-1 with TRBJ2-7; TRBD2 agrees at 10 bases. This CDR3 is 13 amino acids long. J gave up 2 bases and V 6 bases, and 4 bases lay outside the gene matches. Germline CDR1 reads DFQATT; CDR2 reads SNEGSKA (reference sequence). The CDR3 bases are TGCAGTGCGCCGGGACTAGCGACCTACGAGCAGTACTTC. It yields the protein CSAPGLATYEQYF.

This clonotype was seen at least ten times. V usage is TRBV19 and J usage is TRBJ1-3; no clear D. Deletions cut 5 bases from V and 2 bases from J, with 13 bases between. The CDR3 is 15 residues long. The germline V gene encodes CDR1 LNHDA and CDR2 SQIVND (reference sequence). CDR3 amino acids: CASSDDTAPGNTIYF. DNA for the CDR3: TGTGCCAGTAGTGACGACACGGCCCCTGGAAACACCATATATTTT.

This clonotype was seen ten or more times. The genes are TRBV4-1 and TRBJ2-7; TRBD2 matches 7 bases. Germline V CDR1 and CDR2: MGHRA, YSYEKL. CDR3 size: 15 residues. V lost 1 base and J lost 4; bases outside the gene matches: 7. The DNA of the CDR3 is TGCGCCAGCAGCCAAGGTTCTAGCGGACTTTACGAGCAGTACTTC. It yields the protein CASSQGSSGLYEQYF.

This clonotype has just one count. The rearrangement joins TRBV2 to TRBJ2-3; TRBD1 aligns across 8 bases. Germline CDR1 is SNHLY and CDR2 is FYNNEI. This CDR3 comprises 16 residues. J gave up 4 bases and V 6 bases, and 12 bases lay outside the gene matches. The CDR3 sequence is CASRQRHGTGPDTQYF. The CDR3 DNA follows: TGTGCCAGCAGGCAACGCCACGGGACAGGCCCAGATACGCAGTATTTT.

The V gene is TRBV7-6, the J gene TRBJ2-1, with 9 bases fitting TRBD2. Germline V CDR1 and CDR2: SGHVS, FNYEAQ. The CDR3 totals 18 residues. The J segment lost 4 bases and the V segment lost 0 bases, leaving 10 bases of the junction unmatched. In nucleotides, the CDR3 is TGTGCCAGCAGCTTAGCGGTATGGGGGACTAGCCGTTACAATGAGCAGTTCTTC. It specifies CASSLAVWGTSRYNEQFF.

The V and J genes are TRBV5-5 and TRBJ1-2, with D possibly TRBD1 on 5 matching bases. V dropped 2 bases and J dropped 2 bases, with 10 bases sitting between them. The CDR3 spans 14 residues. Germline V CDR1 and CDR2: SGHKS, YYEKEE (reference sequence). The CDR3 region has the DNA TGTGCCAGCAGCTTCAGGGCAGCGAACTATGGCTACACCTTC. Translated, it gives CASSFRAANYGYTF.

This clonotype was seen at least ten times. This rearrangement joins TRBV5-1 to TRBJ1-2, with 9 positions matching TRBD1. Germline V gene data show CDR1 as SGHRS and CDR2 as YFSETQ. Trimming at V came to 4 bases and at J to 8 bases, leaving 9 bases not matched to a gene. This CDR3 is 14 amino acids long. DNA for the CDR3: TGCGCCAGCAGCGCAAGGACAGGGGTCGACGGCTACACCTTC. It is translated as CASSARTGVDGYTF.

This sequence joins TRBV19 and TRBJ2-2; possibly TRBD1 for D (6 bases). In germline, CDR1 is LNHDA, CDR2 SQIVND (reference sequence). This CDR3 is built from 14 residues. The V and J ends lost 10 bases and 5 bases respectively, with 17 bases between them. Written as DNA, the CDR3 is TGTGCCACTGAAACAGGGTTTAGTACCGGGGAGCTGTTTTTT. Its protein is CATETGFSTGELFF.

The V call is TRBV4-1, the J call TRBJ2-1, with D perhaps matching TRBD2 (6 bases). The ends were cut back, 4 bases at V and 4 bases at J, with 20 bases in the middle. The CDR3 is 17 residues long. Germline V CDR1 and CDR2: MGHRA, YSYEKL. CDR3 in DNA: TGCGCCAGCAGCCGCCTCGGGGTGGGACTGATATACAATGAGCAGTTCTTC. Protein product: CASSRLGVGLIYNEQFF.

In this sample, this clonotype turned up many times. V usage is TRBV4-1 and J usage is TRBJ2-5; 10 bases line up with TRBD1. This CDR3 has 19 amino acids. Germline CDR1 is MGHRA and CDR2 is YSYEKL. J was trimmed by 4 bases and V by 4 bases; bases with no gene match: 18. The DNA of the CDR3 is TGCGCCAGCAGCCGAATGCAATCCGGGACAGGGGATATGCGAGAGACCCAGTACTTC. Its protein is CASSRMQSGTGDMRETQYF.

This clonotype was found many times. The J gene is TRBJ2-5, the V gene TRBV20-1; 10 nucleotides line up with TRBD2. The trim removed 3 bases at V and 2 bases at J, leaving 6 bases unmatched. Germline-derived CDR1 and CDR2 are DFQATT and SNEGSKA (reference sequence). The CDR3 contains 15 residues. This CDR3 reads CSASGGLAEQETQYF. For the CDR3, the DNA is TGCAGTGCTAGCGGTGGACTAGCGGAGCAAGAGACCCAGTACTTC.

This chain joins TRBV24-1 and TRBJ2-2; weak D call: TRBD2 (6 bases). The V end was cut by 2 bases, the J end by 3 bases, with 9 bases between. The CDR3 is 15 residues long. Germline-derived CDR1 and CDR2 are KGHDR and SFDVKD. The CDR3 DNA is TGTGCCACCAGTGATTCCTTAGCGGACACCGGGGAGCTGTTTTTT. This sequence encodes CATSDSLADTGELFF.

This clonotype was seen many times. The CDR3 nucleotides read TGCAGCGGCACTTTACAGGGGGCAACTGAAGCTTTCTTT. It specifies CSGTLQGATEAFF. This chain joins TRBV29-1 and TRBJ1-1; 9 bases are a match to TRBD1. CDR1 and CDR2 (germline): SQVTM, ANQGSEA. The V and J ends lost 7 bases and 5 bases, in that order; junction bases with no gene match: 8. The CDR3 is made up of 13 amino acids.

With respect to this clonotype: A much bigger clone sits one base away, suggesting this may be a read error. The chain combines TRBV6-1 with TRBJ2-1; tentative D call: TRBD1 (6 bases). Trimming left V 5 bases short and J 2 bases short, with 22 bases between. CDR3 length equals 18 residues. The germline V gene encodes CDR1 MNHNS and CDR2 SASEGT. CDR3 in DNA: TGTGCCAGCAGTACCGGGCCCTATGCAGGGGTACCCTACAATGAGCAGTTCTTC. Protein product: CASSTGPYAGVPYNEQFF.

This clonotype was counted a few times. The chain employs TRBV12-5 and TRBJ2-7, with 7 bases that match TRBD2. The germline V gene has CDR1 LGHNT and CDR2 FRNRAP. V shed 0 bases, J shed 0 bases, and the junction held 2 bases outside the gene matches. The CDR3 totals 15 residues. The CDR3 DNA is TGTGCTAGTGGTTTGGTAGCGGGGACCTCCTACGAGCAGTACTTC. This gives the protein CASGLVAGTSYEQYF.

The chain carries TRBV7-2 and TRBJ1-5; 9 bases are a match to TRBD1. This CDR3 contains 15 residues. V was clipped by 4 bases and J by 6 bases; unmatched bases: 7. Per the germline V gene, CDR1 is SGHTA and CDR2 is FQGNSA. In DNA, the CDR3 is TGTGCCAGCAGCTCCAGGACAGGGGACGGTCAGCCCCAGCATTTT. This codes for CASSSRTGDGQPQHF.

This clonotype was found many times. The chain uses TRBV5-1 and TRBJ1-1; no definite D call. Germline V lookup: CDR1 SGHRS, CDR2 YFSETQ. V was shortened by 0 bases and J by 3 bases, with 9 bases between the two germline ends. This CDR3 comprises 14 residues. CDR3 in DNA: TGCGCCAGCAGCTTGGGGGATGAGTACACTGAAGCTTTCTTT. Protein product: CASSLGDEYTEAFF.

This clonotype has a handful of counts. The V call is TRBV29-1, the J call TRBJ1-2; D ambiguous. V dropped 3 bases and J dropped 2 bases, with 16 bases sitting between them. This CDR3 comprises 15 residues. In germline, CDR1 is SQVTM, CDR2 ANQGSEA. This chain's CDR3 is CSVDQLSTENYGYTF. In nucleotides, the CDR3 is TGCAGCGTTGACCAGCTAAGCACAGAGAACTATGGCTACACCTTC.

This clonotype was recorded a few times. J is TRBJ2-3 and V is TRBV4-1, with D perhaps TRBD1 or TRBD2 (5 bases each). The length of the CDR3 is 17 residues. Trimming left V 0 bases short and J 4 bases short, with 17 bases between. Per germline, CDR1 MGHRA and CDR2 YSYEKL. CDR3 loop: CASSQESPLWDPDTQYF. CDR3 DNA: TGCGCCAGCAGCCAAGAGTCCCCTCTCTGGGACCCAGATACGCAGTATTTT.

This clonotype was observed at least ten times. V gene TRBV29-1 combines with J gene TRBJ2-7; 8 nucleotides match TRBD1. V shed 1 base, J shed 0 bases, and the junction held 2 bases outside the gene matches. This CDR3 contains 14 residues. CDR1 SQVTM and CDR2 ANQGSEA come from the germline V gene. The CDR3 DNA reads as TGCAGCGTTGAAGGGACAGGGTACTCCTACGAGCAGTACTTC. It encodes CSVEGTGYSYEQYF.

The chain is built from TRBV6-6 and TRBJ1-4; D unclear. Looked up from germline, CDR1 is MNHNY and CDR2 is SVGAGI (reference sequence). The ends were cut back, 5 bases at V and 8 bases at J, with 12 bases in the middle. This CDR3 spans 13 amino acids. In DNA form, the CDR3 reads TGTGCCAGCAGTCCGCACCCCTTAGAAAAACTGTTTTTT. Its translation: CASSPHPLEKLFF.

CDR3 sequence: CSARDHPNYEQYF. The CDR3 DNA reads TGCAGTGCTAGAGATCACCCAAACTACGAGCAGTACTTC. The gene calls are TRBV20-1 and TRBJ2-7, with D uncertain. This CDR3 contains 13 residues. Germline assignment: CDR1 DFQATT and CDR2 SNEGSKA (reference sequence). V was pared by 0 bases and J by 3 bases, with 9 bases between.

This chain uses TRBV14 with TRBJ2-7; either TRBD1 or TRBD2 may fit D (5 bases each). Germline V gene sequence: CDR1 SGHDN, CDR2 FVKESK. V lost 2 bases and J 0 bases, leaving 14 bases between the germline ends. The CDR3 is 16 residues long. CDR3 loop: CASSQHGGWGSYEQYF. The CDR3 nucleotides read TGTGCCAGCAGCCAACATGGGGGATGGGGCTCCTACGAGCAGTACTTC.